The rows below give T cell receptor beta chains drawn from one sample of a study of blood T cells in healthy people across ages. TCRdb used MiXCR to reprocess the 5' RACE reads, holding one entry per CDR3 protein. The sample shows 1.5 million or so distinct CDR3 sequences, roughly 45% of them seen only once. The sequenced material came from blood. The receptors were gathered from a woman younger than 30 in good health. Each CDR3 is given with its conserved first and last residue. The D gene is left open where the match is weak. The listing skips clone size in some rows; elsewhere it reads once, few, many or a size class.

cdr3_aa: CSAPTGGEAFF
cdr3_nt: TGCAGTGCTCCGACCGGGGGTGAAGCTTTCTTT
v_call: TRBV29-1
j_call: TRBJ1-1
d_call: NA
clone_size: few

cdr3_aa: CASSQDMGGLVGYTF
cdr3_nt: TGTGCCAGCAGCCAAGATATGGGGGGGCTGGTTGGTTACACCTTC
v_call: TRBV4-2
j_call: TRBJ1-2
d_call: NA
clone_size: few

cdr3_aa: CSVTLKVTYGQYF
cdr3_nt: TGCAGCGTTACATTAAAGGTGACCTACGGGCAGTACTTC
v_call: TRBV29-1
j_call: TRBJ2-5
d_call: NA
clone_size: NA

cdr3_aa: CASSEAAGGNQPQHF
cdr3_nt: TGTGCCAGCAGCGAAGCAGCAGGGGGCAATCAGCCCCAGCATTTT
v_call: TRBV3-1
j_call: TRBJ1-5
d_call: NA
clone_size: NA

cdr3_aa: CSADPSLRGEQFF
cdr3_nt: TGCAGTGCGGATCCTTCCTTACGTGGGGAGCAGTTCTTC
v_call: TRBV20-1
j_call: TRBJ2-1
d_call: NA
clone_size: once

cdr3_aa: CATSRDSHRTDTQYF
cdr3_nt: TGTGCCACCAGCAGAGATTCCCACCGCACAGATACGCAGTATTTT
v_call: TRBV15
j_call: TRBJ2-3
d_call: NA
clone_size: NA

cdr3_aa: CASSQGTAVEKLFF
cdr3_nt: TGCGCCAGCAGCCAAGGGACAGCGGTTGAAAAACTGTTTTTT
v_call: TRBV4-1
j_call: TRBJ1-4
d_call: NA
clone_size: NA

cdr3_aa: CSARRASSVSYNEQFF
cdr3_nt: TGCAGTGCTAGGCGCGCCAGCTCTGTCTCCTACAATGAGCAGTTCTTC
v_call: TRBV20-1
j_call: TRBJ2-1
d_call: NA
clone_size: NA

cdr3_aa: CATSRASGANVLTF
cdr3_nt: TGTGCCACCAGCAGGGCGTCGGGGGCCAACGTCCTGACTTTC
v_call: TRBV15
j_call: TRBJ2-6
d_call: NA
clone_size: NA

cdr3_aa: CASSHQGRVGKDEQFF
cdr3_nt: TGCGCCAGCAGCCACCAAGGAAGGGTAGGTAAAGATGAGCAGTTCTTC
v_call: TRBV4-1
j_call: TRBJ2-1
d_call: NA
clone_size: few

cdr3_aa: CASSPPSAHDYNEQFF
cdr3_nt: TGTGCCAGCTCACCACCTAGCGCGCATGACTACAATGAGCAGTTCTTC
v_call: TRBV18
j_call: TRBJ2-1
d_call: NA
clone_size: NA

cdr3_aa: CASKSGTDTGELFF
cdr3_nt: TGTGCCAGCAAATCAGGGACTGACACCGGGGAGCTGTTTTTT
v_call: TRBV27
j_call: TRBJ2-2
d_call: NA
clone_size: NA

cdr3_aa: CASSPRGNEGYTF
cdr3_nt: TGTGCCAGCAGTCCACGAGGGAATGAAGGCTACACCTTC
v_call: TRBV6-6
j_call: TRBJ1-2
d_call: NA
clone_size: NA

cdr3_aa: CASSLLGGSGYNEQFF
cdr3_nt: TGTGCCAGCAGTTTATTGGGCGGGAGCGGGTACAATGAGCAGTTCTTC
v_call: TRBV27
j_call: TRBJ2-1
d_call: TRBD2
clone_size: NA

cdr3_aa: CSVVSGGSYNEQYF
cdr3_nt: TGCAGCGTCGTTAGCGGGGGCTCCTACAATGAGCAGTACTTC
v_call: TRBV29-1
j_call: TRBJ2-7
d_call: TRBD2
clone_size: NA

cdr3_aa: CSAPTDRGKTQYF
cdr3_nt: TGCAGTGCCCCAACCGACAGGGGAAAGACCCAGTACTTC
v_call: TRBV20-1
j_call: TRBJ2-5
d_call: TRBD1
clone_size: few

cdr3_aa: CASRGRGAEFF
cdr3_nt: TGTGCCAGCAGGGGGCGGGGGGCCGAGTTCTTC
v_call: TRBV12-3/TRBV12-4
j_call: TRBJ2-1
d_call: TRBD2
clone_size: few

cdr3_aa: CASSLPRGLSYEQYF
cdr3_nt: TGTGCCAGCAGTTTGCCACGGGGGCTGTCCTACGAGCAGTACTTC
v_call: TRBV28
j_call: TRBJ2-7
d_call: NA
clone_size: NA

cdr3_aa: CSVDGTPLDTQYF
cdr3_nt: TGCAGCGTAGACGGGACTCCTCTGGATACGCAGTATTTT
v_call: TRBV29-1
j_call: TRBJ2-3
d_call: NA
clone_size: NA

cdr3_aa: CSARDSPEQYF
cdr3_nt: TGCAGTGCTAGAGACAGCCCCGAGCAGTACTTC
v_call: TRBV20-1
j_call: TRBJ2-7
d_call: NA
clone_size: NA

cdr3_aa: CSVVTPGVSETQYF
cdr3_nt: TGCAGCGTTGTTACACCGGGGGTATCAGAGACCCAGTACTTC
v_call: TRBV29-1
j_call: TRBJ2-5
d_call: NA
clone_size: few

cdr3_aa: CAISELVSGPYNEQFF
cdr3_nt: TGTGCCATCAGTGAGTTAGTTAGCGGGCCATACAATGAGCAGTTCTTC
v_call: TRBV10-3
j_call: TRBJ2-1
d_call: TRBD2
clone_size: NA

cdr3_aa: CASSLGLLSTEAFF
cdr3_nt: TGTGCCAGCAGTCTGGGACTGCTGAGCACTGAAGCTTTCTTT
v_call: TRBV28
j_call: TRBJ1-1
d_call: NA
clone_size: NA